Listed here is a single T cell receptor beta chain. The record originates from a study of blood T cell repertoires in COVID-19. On the study more broadly: Researchers got acute and convalescent COVID-19 samples from the United States, Italy and Spain. Nucleic acid was either cDNA or gDNA, and it came from T cells, B-cell-depleted T cells, or PBMCs.

As handled by the study authors: The authors estimated nucleated cell counts from reference gene primer amplification. Assay: immunoSEQ multiplex PCR; the TCRdb copy retains only in-frame clones and omits some. V and J calls and clone size are those listed in that table; D and trimming were worked out from the DNA. The sample has about 200,000 clones, 82% seen once. Seattle patient enrollment occurred during active infection, with longitudinal follow-up thereafter. The receptor was derived from a woman aged 80 or over with COVID-19, enrolled during active disease. The sample consisted of peripheral blood.

The CDR3 loop reads CASIRQAVGNQPQHF. CDR3 sequence (DNA): TGTGCCAGCATTAGACAGGCAGTAGGCAATCAGCCCCAGCATTTT. The gene calls are TRBV6-5 and TRBJ1-5, with a possible D match to TRBD1 (6 bases). Trimming removed 7 bases from V and 2 bases from J, with 15 bases in between. Germline V gives CDR1 MNHEY, CDR2 SVGAGI. The CDR3 runs to 15 residues.